This is a list of T cell receptor beta chains from one sample in a study of somatic mutations in cytotoxic T cells in rheumatoid arthritis. The assay was immunoSEQ multiplex PCR, and TCRdb's table has in-frame clones only and misses some. The sample records 20,000 or so clones, about 80% being singletons. The sample consisted of CD8+ T cells sorted from blood. These receptors were obtained from a man between 18 and 29 years old with rheumatoid arthritis. Each CDR3 is given with its conserved first and last residue. A D gene is named only where the DNA matches it firmly. Clone size is stated in some rows and not others, as once, few, many or a class when expanded.

V gene	clone size	D gene	J gene	CDR3 DNA	CDR3 protein
TRBV11-2	-	-	TRBJ1-4	TGTGCCAGCAGCTTGTGGGGTGAAAAACTGTTTTTT	CASSLWGEKLFF
TRBV30	-	TRBD1	TRBJ1-4	TGTGCCTGGAGTGTACAGGGGAGTACTAATGAAAAACTGTTTTTT	CAWSVQGSTNEKLFF
TRBV5-6	-	-	TRBJ1-5	TGTGCCAGCAGCTTCGGTCCGCTTAGTCAGCCCCAGCATTTT	CASSFGPLSQPQHF
TRBV6-1	medium-sized	TRBD1	TRBJ1-5	TGTGCCAGCAGTGATTCGGGACAGGGAGGTCAGCCCCAGCATTTT	CASSDSGQGGQPQHF
TRBV28	-	-	TRBJ2-7	TGTGCCGGCAGTTTAGGGCCAAGGAACTCCTACGAGCAGTACTTC	CAGSLGPRNSYEQYF
TRBV28	-	-	TRBJ2-5	TGTGCCAGCTACGGGGGCCTCCAAGAGACCCAGTACTTC	CASYGGLQETQYF
TRBV29-1	medium-sized	-	TRBJ1-3	TGCAGCGTTGAAGATCCCCCCGGTGGGTCTGGAAACACCATATATTTT	CSVEDPPGGSGNTIYF
TRBV30	-	-	TRBJ2-2	TGTGTCGGGGATCAGAGATACACCGGGGAGCTGTTTTTT	CVGDQRYTGELFF
TRBV27	-	-	TRBJ2-3	TGTGCCAACCGGACCGGGATTATAACAGATACGCAGTATTTT	CANRTGIITDTQYF
TRBV7-9	few	-	TRBJ1-2	TGTGCCAGCATACACCGGGACTTTGACTATGGCTACACCTTC	CASIHRDFDYGYTF
TRBV7-9	-	-	TRBJ1-4	TGTGCCAGCGGAAAAAGCAGGGTGGACGGTGAAAAACTGTTTTTT	CASGKSRVDGEKLFF
TRBV7-3	-	TRBD1	TRBJ2-5	TGTGCCAGCAGCTTAGGGGGACAGACACAAGAGACCCAGTACTTC	CASSLGGQTQETQYF
TRBV11-2	-	TRBD1	TRBJ1-6	TGTGCCAGCAGCTTAGATTGGGACAGGCTTAATTCACCCCTCCACTTT	CASSLDWDRLNSPLHF
TRBV5-4	-	-	TRBJ2-5	TGTGCCAGCAGCTTCCTTGGGGGTTCGGAGACCCAGTACTTC	CASSFLGGSETQYF
TRBV6-5	-	-	TRBJ1-2	TGTGCCAGCAGCCCGACAGTCAACTATGGCTACACCTTC	CASSPTVNYGYTF
TRBV15	once	-	TRBJ2-2	TGTGCCACCAGCAAACGCACCGGGGAGCTGTTTTTT	CATSKRTGELFF
TRBV11-2	-	TRBD2	TRBJ2-7	TGTGCCAGCAGCTTAAGTTTAGCGGGGGGGACCTACGAGCAGTACTTC	CASSLSLAGGTYEQYF
TRBV4-2	-	-	TRBJ1-1	TGTGCCAGCAGCCAGCTGGGTTGGGGGACTGAAGCTTTCTTT	CASSQLGWGTEAFF
TRBV6-5	once	-	TRBJ2-5	TGTGCCAGCAGTTACCCATCAGAGACCCAGTACTTC	CASSYPSETQYF
TRBV19	-	-	TRBJ1-6	TGTGCCAGTAGTACGTATTCCGGGAGCAATTCACCCCTCCACTTT	CASSTYSGSNSPLHF
TRBV15	-	-	TRBJ2-2	TGTGCCACCAGGACGGACGCGAACACCGGGGAGCTGTTTTTT	CATRTDANTGELFF
TRBV23-1	-	-	TRBJ1-1	TGCGCCAGTATTCCGGTAGAAATGAACACTGAAGCTTTCTTT	CASIPVEMNTEAFF
TRBV21-1	-	-	TRBJ2-2	TGTGCCAGCAGCAAAACTCCTCGGGAGCTGTTTTTT	CASSKTPRELFF
TRBV6-1	-	-	TRBJ2-7	TGTGCCAGCAGTGAAAGGGTGGGACGAGGCTACGAGCAGTACTTC	CASSERVGRGYEQYF
TRBV5-5	-	-	TRBJ1-5	TGTGCCAGCAGCTTTCATCACAGATCCAGCAATCAGCCCCAGCATTTT	CASSFHHRSSNQPQHF
TRBV11-1	-	TRBD1	TRBJ2-7	TGTGCCATAAGACAGGGGGCCGAGCAGTACTTC	CAIRQGAEQYF
TRBV4-1	-	-	TRBJ1-6	TGCGCCAGCAGCAACCGGGCCGCAGGGAATTCACCCCTCCACTTT	CASSNRAAGNSPLHF
TRBV7-9	-	TRBD1	TRBJ1-5	TGTGCCAGCGGCCCGGGACAGGCAGGCTATAGCAATCAGCCCCAGCATTTT	CASGPGQAGYSNQPQHF
TRBV30	-	TRBD1	TRBJ2-1	TGTGCCTGGAGTGTTCGGGTCCGGGACAGATTCAATGAGCAGTTCTTC	CAWSVRVRDRFNEQFF
TRBV6-5	few	-	TRBJ1-5	TGTGCCAGCAGTTTCACCTGGGGGAGCAATCAGCCCCAGCATTTT	CASSFTWGSNQPQHF
TRBV5-6	-	-	TRBJ1-1	TGTGCCAGCAGCTTGGCGCTCGAAGCTTTCTTT	CASSLALEAFF
TRBV7-9	-	TRBD1	TRBJ1-6	TGTGCCAGCAGCGGTCGGGACAGGGATTCACCCCTCCACTTT	CASSGRDRDSPLHF
TRBV2	-	TRBD1	TRBJ1-4	TGTGCCAGCGGGTCACAGGGGGTAGGGGAAAAACTGTTTTTT	CASGSQGVGEKLFF
TRBV7-9	medium-sized	TRBD1	TRBJ2-2	TGTGCCAGCAGCACGAACCGGGACAGTAACACCGGGGAGCTGTTTTTT	CASSTNRDSNTGELFF
TRBV5-6	-	-	TRBJ2-4	TGTGCCAGCAGCTTAGTCCTCCAGGCAACTGGCATTCAGTACTTC	CASSLVLQATGIQYF
TRBV11-2	once	-	TRBJ1-2	TGTGCCAGCAGCTTAGGCCTTGGCTACACCTTC	CASSLGLGYTF
TRBV9	-	TRBD1	TRBJ2-3	TGTGCCAGCAGGAGCGGGACAGGGGGCTCCACAGATACGCAGTATTTT	CASRSGTGGSTDTQYF
TRBV27	-	-	TRBJ2-2	TGTGTCAGCAGGGTAGACAGTTCCGACACCGGGGAGCTGTTTTTT	CVSRVDSSDTGELFF
TRBV5-1	-	TRBD1	TRBJ1-1	TGCGCCAGCAGCCCTGCGGGACAGGGTTTGTCTGAAGCTTTCTTT	CASSPAGQGLSEAFF
TRBV6-4	-	-	TRBJ2-5	TGTGCCAGCAGTGAGGGTGCGGGCCGGGGGGAGACCCAGTACTTC	CASSEGAGRGETQYF
TRBV10-3	-	-	TRBJ2-7	TGTGCCATCACCCCGGACAGCTCCTACGAGCAGTACTTC	CAITPDSSYEQYF
TRBV28	-	TRBD1	TRBJ1-2	TGTGCCAGCAGTCCCCTGCAGGGGGGTAACTATGGCTACACCTTC	CASSPLQGGNYGYTF
TRBV11-2	once	TRBD2	TRBJ2-1	TGTGCCAGCAGCGCCGGGACTAGCGCCGTCAATGAGCAGTTCTTC	CASSAGTSAVNEQFF
TRBV5-6	-	-	TRBJ1-5	TGTGCCAGCAGCTTGGGCCGTTACAATCAGCCCCAGCATTTT	CASSLGRYNQPQHF
TRBV7-2	-	TRBD1	TRBJ2-7	TGTGCCAGCAGCGACAGGGTCTCCTACGAGCAGTACTTC	CASSDRVSYEQYF
TRBV4-1	-	TRBD2	TRBJ2-7	TGCGCCAGCAGCCAGATAGCGGGGGGGTTCTACGAGCAGTACTTC	CASSQIAGGFYEQYF
TRBV5-5	few	TRBD2	TRBJ2-2	TGTGCCAGCAGCTTGGGGAGCGGGGGAGGGGAGCTGTTTTTT	CASSLGSGGGELFF
TRBV7-9	-	TRBD1	TRBJ1-5	TGTGCCAGCACTAACGGACAGGGCAATCAGCCCCAGCATTTT	CASTNGQGNQPQHF
TRBV13	-	-	TRBJ1-1	TGTGCCAGCAGCTCCGCCAGGGTGGACACTGAAGCTTTCTTT	CASSSARVDTEAFF
TRBV7-2	-	-	TRBJ2-3	TGTGCCAGCAGCTCACGCCCCCGGGGTTCCACAGATACGCAGTATTTT	CASSSRPRGSTDTQYF
TRBV7-6	few	-	TRBJ2-7	TGTGCCAGCAGCTTAGGTTCGGGATATACCACCTACGAGCAGTACTTC	CASSLGSGYTTYEQYF
TRBV4-3	few	TRBD1	TRBJ1-4	TGCGCCAGCAGCCGGACGAACACAGGGGGCTTTGAAAAACTGTTTTTT	CASSRTNTGGFEKLFF
TRBV9	few	-	TRBJ1-1	TGTGCCAGCGGGGGGCTAATGAACACTGAAGCTTTCTTT	CASGGLMNTEAFF
TRBV9	-	-	TRBJ1-3	TGTGCCAGCAGCGTAGGCGGGGCTGGAAACACCATATATTTT	CASSVGGAGNTIYF